The rows below give T cell receptor beta chains drawn from one sample of a study of regulatory T cells in long-lasting Graves disease. TCRdb reanalysed the multiplex PCR reads using MiXCR and keeps one entry per CDR3 protein. The sample contains about 540,000 distinct CDR3 sequences, approximately 13% of which appear only once. Separately, the same data were catalogued under a study of T cells in Graves' hyperthyroidism and ophthalmopathy.

This material consisted of peripheral blood mononuclear cells (PBMCs), taken at new diagnosis, from a patient treated with antithyroid drugs. Every receptor here comes from a man aged 25 to 45 with Graves disease. CDR3s include the opening cysteine and the closing phenylalanine or tryptophan. Where a row states a size, it is once, few, many or the class of an expanded clone; other rows omit it.

J: TRBJ2-7
size: -
V: TRBV20-1
CDR3: CSASRTTESYEQYF

J: TRBJ1-5
size: -
V: TRBV30
CDR3: CAWSVVGVNQPQHF

J: TRBJ2-1
size: many
V: TRBV27
CDR3: CASSLQLGGNEQFF

J: TRBJ2-2
size: many
V: TRBV6-5
CDR3: CASSYSPLNTGELFF

J: TRBJ1-1
size: many
V: TRBV29-1
CDR3: CSVAGRMNTEAFF

J: TRBJ1-2
size: -
V: TRBV4-1
CDR3: CASSQEAGRGPGGYTF

J: TRBJ1-3
size: few
V: TRBV27
CDR3: CASSPGVVSGNTIYF

J: TRBJ2-1
size: many
V: TRBV12-5
CDR3: CASGLAGWDEQFF

J: TRBJ1-1
size: many
V: TRBV30
CDR3: CAWSRADGTEAFF

J: TRBJ2-7
size: many
V: TRBV28
CDR3: CASRPGLAEGYEQYF

J: TRBJ2-7
size: many
V: TRBV29-1
CDR3: CSVEGSGYEQYF

J: TRBJ2-1
size: many
V: TRBV12-3/TRBV12-4
CDR3: CASSLTTSGAHNEQFF

J: TRBJ2-7
size: many
V: TRBV3-1
CDR3: CASSQDPRSSYEQYF

J: TRBJ2-5
size: many
V: TRBV12-3/TRBV12-4
CDR3: CASNSRGRETQYF

J: TRBJ1-2
size: many
V: TRBV6-1
CDR3: CASIGLDRRTLGYGYTF

J: TRBJ2-7
size: -
V: TRBV11-2
CDR3: CASSGLAYEQYF

J: TRBJ2-4
size: few
V: TRBV30
CDR3: CAWSEGGKNIQYF